A single sample gave rise to the 10 T cell receptor beta chains below, sequenced in a study of PD-L1 blockade in urothelial cancer (dated by TCRdb to 2017 to 2019). Library preparation used the immunoSEQ multiplex PCR assay. TCRdb took over this immuneACCESS table, retaining in-frame rearrangements with V and J assigned. Such tables are incomplete; in checked studies, under half of the missing clones stem from an unresolved V gene, and the remainder is unexplained. This sample comprises around 30,000 clones, about 79% of them detected only once. About 3% of the sample goes to the ten largest clones. The sample's time point label is to be understood as: peripheral blood 6 weeks after treatment start. Sequencing used PBMCs, obtained around atezolizumab (anti-PD-L1) treatment. These receptors came from a man aged 65-85 years with urothelial cancer.

The chain recombines TRBV7-9 with TRBJ2-1, with 8 bases fitting TRBD2. The germline CDR1 and CDR2 sequences are SEHNR and FQNEAQ (reference sequence). Losses at the gene ends were 5 bases for V and 3 bases for J; bases not matched to a gene: 3. The CDR3 runs to 14 residues. Here the CDR3 reads CASSRGGLYNEQFF. CDR3 bases: TGTGCCAGCAGCCGGGGGGGGCTCTACAATGAGCAGTTCTTC.

The chain carries TRBV6-4 and TRBJ2-1; 9 bases line up with TRBD1. CDR1 and CDR2 from the germline V gene are MRHNA and SNTAGT. Germline trimming cut 6 bases from V and 9 bases from J; bases unmatched to any gene: 6. CDR3 length: 13 residues. DNA of the CDR3: TGTGCCAGCAGCCGGGACAGGGACGGTGAGCAGTTCTTC. Amino acid sequence: CASSRDRDGEQFF.

The rearrangement uses TRBV25-1 and TRBJ2-7, with D unclear. This CDR3 is 14 amino acids long. Trimming cost V 5 bases and J 3 bases, with 14 bases left between them. Germline assignment: CDR1 MGHDK and CDR2 SYGVNS. The CDR3 loop is CASSNGLYSYEQYF. CDR3 nucleotides: TGTGCCAGCAGTAATGGTCTATACAGCTACGAGCAGTACTTC.

The chain combines TRBV4-2 with TRBJ2-1; 13 bases line up with TRBD2. Losses at the gene ends were 1 base for V and 7 bases for J; bases not matched to a gene: 7. Per germline, CDR1 LGHNA and CDR2 YNFKEQ. The CDR3 has 17 residues. CDR3: CASSQVTSGGARNEQFF. CDR3 DNA sequence: TGTGCCAGCAGCCAAGTCACTAGCGGGGGGGCGCGAAATGAGCAGTTCTTC.

Here the CDR3 reads CASSYYRGNTEAFF. CDR3 sequence (DNA): TGTGCCAGCAGTTATTATCGGGGGAACACTGAAGCTTTCTTT. This chain links TRBV5-6 with TRBJ1-1; D gene unclear. V lost 5 bases and J lost 1, with 12 bases in between. Germline V lookup: CDR1 SGHDT, CDR2 YYEEEE. The CDR3 contains 14 residues.

This clone has a single count. The chain combines TRBV4-1 with TRBJ1-5; D gene uncertain. Germline loops: CDR1 MGHRA, CDR2 YSYEKL. The CDR3 sequence is 13 residues long. V dropped 3 bases and J dropped 8 bases, with 11 bases sitting between them. The CDR3: CASSHPHLKPQHF. The CDR3 bases are TGCGCCAGCAGCCACCCTCACCTAAAGCCCCAGCATTTT.

The rearrangement links TRBV14 to TRBJ2-7; D is possibly TRBD1 (6 bases). Germline CDR1 reads SGHDN; CDR2 reads FVKESK. V lost 4 bases, J lost 1 base, and 11 bases lay in between. This CDR3 contains 14 residues. Here the CDR3 DNA reads TGTGCCAGCAGCCCAAGAGGACAGTCCTACGAGCAGTACTTC. This encodes CASSPRGQSYEQYF. Full variable domain (remainder filled in from reference TRBV14 and TRBJ2-7): EAGVTQFPSHSVIEKGQTVTLRCDPISGHDNLYWYRRVMGKEIKFLLHFVKESKQDESGMPNNRFLAERTGGTYSTLKVQPAELEDSGVYFCASSPRGQSYEQYFGPGTRLTVT.

V is TRBV11-2 and J is TRBJ2-1; 13 nucleotides agree with TRBD2. This CDR3 is 16 amino acids long. The germline gives CDR1 SGHAT, CDR2 FQNNGV. The junction had 6 bases not matched to a gene; V was cut back by 3 bases and J by 7 bases. This chain's CDR3 is CASSLGGTSGKNEQFF. CDR3 nucleotides: TGTGCCAGCAGCTTGGGAGGGACTAGCGGGAAGAATGAGCAGTTCTTC. The complete variable domain, with remaining parts taken from reference TRBV11-2 and TRBJ2-1, reads EAGVAQSPRYKIIEKRQSVAFWCNPISGHATLYWYQQILGQGPKLLIQFQNNGVVDDSQLPKDRFSAERLKGVDSTLKIQPAKLEDSAVYLCASSLGGTSGKNEQFFGPGTRLTVL.

The chain has TRBV5-4 and TRBJ1-5, with D perhaps matching TRBD1 (6 bases). The germline CDR1 and CDR2 sequences are SGHNT and YYREEE (reference sequence). V shed 4 bases and J shed 1 base, with 9 bases lying between them. The CDR3 totals 14 residues. The DNA of the CDR3 is TGTGCCAGCAGCCGAACAGGGAGCAATCAGCCCCAGCATTTT. Its protein is CASSRTGSNQPQHF. The complete variable domain, with remaining parts taken from reference TRBV5-4 and TRBJ1-5, reads ETGVTQSPTHLIKTRGQQVTLRCSSQSGHNTVSWYQQALGQGPQFIFQYYREEENGRGNFPPRFSGLQFPNYSSELNVNALELDDSALYLCASSRTGSNQPQHFGDGTRLSIL.

In its sample, this clone was seen once. DNA for the CDR3: TGTGCCAGCAGCCCCAGCGGGAGGTTGAATGAGCAGTTCTTC. Translating it yields CASSPSGRLNEQFF. The genes are TRBV7-9 and TRBJ2-1, with TRBD2 identical over 9 bases. The V segment lost 5 bases and the J segment 7 bases; nucleotides outside the gene matches: 6. The germline gives CDR1 SEHNR, CDR2 FQNEAQ (reference sequence). This CDR3 is built from 14 residues.